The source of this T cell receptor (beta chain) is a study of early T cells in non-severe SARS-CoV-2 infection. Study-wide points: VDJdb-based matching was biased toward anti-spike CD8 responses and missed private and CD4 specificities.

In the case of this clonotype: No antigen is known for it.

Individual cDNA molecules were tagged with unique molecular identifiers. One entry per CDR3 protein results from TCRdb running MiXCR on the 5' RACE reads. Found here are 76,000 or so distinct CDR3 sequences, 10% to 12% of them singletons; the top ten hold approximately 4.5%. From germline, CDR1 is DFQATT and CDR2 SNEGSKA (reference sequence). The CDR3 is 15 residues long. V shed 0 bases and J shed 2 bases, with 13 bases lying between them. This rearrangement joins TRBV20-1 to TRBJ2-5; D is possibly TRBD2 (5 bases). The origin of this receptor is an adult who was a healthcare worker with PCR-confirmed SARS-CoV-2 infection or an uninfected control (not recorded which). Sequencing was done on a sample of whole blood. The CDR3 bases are TGCAGTGCTAGAGATCTAGAGGGATATCAAGAGACCCAGTACTTC. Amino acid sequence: CSARDLEGYQETQYF.